These 21 T cell receptor beta chains share one sample of origin, sequenced in a study of T-cell memory formation after mild COVID-19. TCRdb reanalysed the 5' RACE reads using MiXCR and keeps one entry per CDR3 protein. The sample yields 400,000 to 500,000 distinct CDR3 sequences, approximately 24% seen once. The material sequenced was PBMCs or a T cell subset sorted from them (not recorded which). Every receptor here comes from an adult woman who had mild COVID-19 (a few samples of this study predate the infection). Cell type and time point are not known.

The chain carries TRBV29-1 and TRBJ2-7; tentatively, D is TRBD2 (6 bases). Germline values: CDR1 SQVTM, CDR2 ANQGSEA. This CDR3 has 13 residues. The V end lost 6 bases, the J end lost 5 bases, and 17 bases lay between the germline ends. CDR3 residues: CSVAGGGNHEQYF. The CDR3, as DNA: TGCAGCGTAGCCGGGGGAGGCAATCACGAGCAGTACTTC.

The rearrangement uses TRBV2 and TRBJ1-2, with no clear D. Germline V gene data show CDR1 as SNHLY and CDR2 as FYNNEI. Trimming left V 2 bases short and J 4 bases short, with 23 bases between. This CDR3 comprises 18 residues. The DNA of the CDR3 is TGTGCCAGCAGTGAAAGATTTAGCTCGGGCGCACCTTTCTATGGCTACACCTTC. Its protein is CASSERFSSGAPFYGYTF.

As to this clonotype: This clone may be a read error of a much larger clone one base away. The rearrangement joins TRBV24-1 to TRBJ1-3; the D gene is possibly TRBD1 (6 bases). Germline lookup yields CDR1 KGHDR and CDR2 SFDVKD. Trimming shortened V by 2 bases and J by 1 base, and 8 bases separated the two germline ends. The CDR3 has 15 amino acids. The CDR3 bases are TGTGCCACCAGTGATTCGGACAGATCTGGAAACACCATATATTTT. This codes for CATSDSDRSGNTIYF.

The chain joins TRBV6-2 or TRBV6-3 to TRBJ1-6, with 8 bases that match TRBD1. The CDR3 extends over 14 amino acids. Germline V gene lookup returns CDR1 MNHEY and CDR2 SVGEGT. The junction had 3 bases not matched to a gene; V was cut back by 2 bases and J by 9 bases. The CDR3 DNA follows: TGTGCCAGCAGTTACCGACAGGGGAGTTCACCCCTCCACTTT. Protein product: CASSYRQGSSPLHF.

V usage is TRBV7-6 and J usage is TRBJ1-4, with D possibly being TRBD1 (5 bases). CDR1 SGHVS and CDR2 FNYEAQ come from the germline V gene. The CDR3 is 15 residues long. Trimming took off 6 bases at V and 6 bases at J, with 17 bases between the two ends. The CDR3 sequence: CASRTPGTGDEKLFF. The CDR3 DNA follows: TGTGCCAGCAGAACCCCCGGGACGGGGGATGAAAAACTGTTTTTT.

Here the CDR3 reads CASSTTLGLHYEQYF. The CDR3 DNA reads as TGTGCCAGCAGCACTACTTTAGGACTACACTACGAGCAGTACTTC. The chain combines TRBV7-2 with TRBJ2-7, with D tentatively TRBD2 (6 bases). V was clipped by 5 bases and J by 3 bases, with 17 bases between them. The CDR3 sequence is 15 residues long. Germline V lookup: CDR1 SGHTA, CDR2 FQGNSA. Filled out from reference TRBV7-2 and TRBJ2-7, the complete variable domain reads GAGVSQSPSNKVTEKGKDVELRCDPISGHTALYWYRQSLGQGLEFLIYFQGNSAPDKSGLPSDRFSAERTGGSVSTLTIQRTQQEDSAVYLCASSTTLGLHYEQYFGPGTRLTVT.

This clonotype showed up just a few times. This chain connects TRBV7-8 to TRBJ2-7, with 12 bases that match TRBD2. The V gene end was trimmed by 7 bases and the J gene end by 3 bases; junction bases not matched to a gene: 4. The CDR3 is 14 amino acids. CDR1 SGHVS and CDR2 FQNEAQ come from the germline V gene. For the CDR3, the DNA is TGTGCCAGCACCAGACTAGCGGGAGTCTACGAGCAGTACTTC. Translating gives CASTRLAGVYEQYF.

This chain links TRBV5-1 with TRBJ2-2, with a weak D call TRBD1 (6 bases). CDR3 length equals 14 residues. Trimming shortened V by 5 bases and J by 3 bases, and 11 bases separated the two germline ends. Per germline, CDR1 SGHRS and CDR2 YFSETQ. CDR3 bases: TGCGCCAGCAGACAGGGTTCCCACACCGGGGAGCTGTTTTTT. Its translation is CASRQGSHTGELFF.

The chain links TRBV6-2 or TRBV6-3 to TRBJ1-5; D unclear. The germline gives CDR1 MNHEY, CDR2 SVGEGT. This CDR3 has 13 residues. The ends were cut back, 5 bases at V and 7 bases at J, with 12 bases in the middle. The CDR3 region has the DNA TGTGCCAGCAGTGGGTGGAGCGGGCAGCCCCAGCATTTT. This gives the protein CASSGWSGQPQHF.

The CDR3 nucleotides are TGTGCCTGGAGTGTATCGGGGGCGCTCGCAGGGGGTACGCAGTATTTT. It specifies CAWSVSGALAGGTQYF. The chain joins TRBV30 to TRBJ2-3; D is perhaps TRBD1 (7 bases). This CDR3 has 16 amino acids. V shed 0 bases and J shed 8 bases, with 21 bases lying between them. CDR1 is GTSNPN, CDR2 SVGIG, per germline (reference sequence).

This clonotype occurred a few times. The chain is built from TRBV12-3 or TRBV12-4 and TRBJ2-7, with 7 bases fitting TRBD1. Trimming took 4 bases from V and 7 from J; bases not matched to a gene: 4. This CDR3 is 12 amino acids long. In DNA form, the CDR3 reads TGTGCCAGCAGTTCTGTACAGGGGGAGCAGTACTTC. Translating it yields CASSSVQGEQYF.

The rearrangement joins TRBV15 to TRBJ2-2, with D hard to call. Trimming took off 9 bases at V and 2 bases at J, with 16 bases between the two ends. CDR3 length equals 15 residues. CDR1 is LNHNV, CDR2 YYDKDF, per germline (reference sequence). CDR3 region: CATLPELANTGELFF. CDR3 DNA sequence: TGTGCCACTCTTCCTGAACTGGCAAACACCGGGGAGCTGTTTTTT.

The chain carries TRBV2 and TRBJ1-2; D might be TRBD1 (5 bases). From germline, CDR1 is SNHLY and CDR2 FYNNEI. This CDR3 has 17 residues. V shed 4 bases and J shed 0 bases, with 18 bases lying between them. CDR3 DNA sequence: TGTGCCAGCAGTGTTTACAGGAGCCCGTACCCTAACTATGGCTACACCTTC. Translated: CASSVYRSPYPNYGYTF.

The V and J genes are TRBV4-2 and TRBJ2-3; TRBD1 matches at 7 bases. This CDR3 is 15 amino acids long. Trimming took 0 bases from V and 6 from J; bases not matched to a gene: 6. CDR1 is LGHNA, CDR2 YNFKEQ, per germline. As DNA, the CDR3 is TGTGCCAGCAGCCAAGATCTAACCAGGGGGGATACGCAGTATTTT. Translated, it gives CASSQDLTRGDTQYF.

This clonotype was counted a few times. The chain couples TRBV20-1 to TRBJ2-1; D is possibly TRBD2 (5 bases). Trimming shortened V by 0 bases and J by 7 bases, and 22 bases separated the two germline ends. Germline CDR1 DFQATT, CDR2 SNEGSKA (reference sequence). This CDR3 comprises 17 residues. The CDR3 loop reads CSARDKGGLALRNEQFF. CDR3 nucleotide sequence: TGCAGTGCTAGAGATAAAGGTGGCCTAGCCCTCCGGAATGAGCAGTTCTTC.

V usage is TRBV4-1 and J usage is TRBJ2-5; the D gene is possibly TRBD2 (6 bases). Germline CDR1 is MGHRA and CDR2 is YSYEKL. This CDR3 is built from 16 residues. Trimming removed 2 bases from V and 1 base from J, with 14 bases in between. CDR3 residues: CASSQRWISGQETQYF. The CDR3, as DNA: TGCGCCAGCAGCCAACGTTGGATTAGCGGCCAAGAGACCCAGTACTTC.

There are many counts of this clonotype. The chain is built from TRBV24-1 and TRBJ2-2, with TRBD1 matching over 11 bases. The CDR3 runs 16 residues. After removal of 7 bases from V and 4 bases from J, the junction contained 7 bases not matched to a gene. Germline values: CDR1 KGHDR, CDR2 SFDVKD. The CDR3 spells CATRSTGTGGTGELFF. As DNA, the CDR3 is TGTGCCACCAGAAGTACCGGGACAGGGGGCACCGGGGAGCTGTTTTTT.

V is TRBV6-5 and J is TRBJ1-4, with D possibly being TRBD1 (6 bases). CDR3 size: 14 residues. The germline V gene has CDR1 MNHEY and CDR2 SVGAGI. V gave up 7 bases and J gave up 8 bases, with 17 bases separating them. This CDR3 reads CASNSGTNLEKLFF. CDR3 DNA sequence: TGTGCCAGCAATTCCGGGACAAACTTGGAAAAACTGTTTTTT.

The rearrangement joins TRBV27 to TRBJ2-6; no clear D gene. Germline assignment: CDR1 MNHEY and CDR2 SMNVEV (reference sequence). The length of the CDR3 is 15 residues. V dropped 3 bases and J dropped 2 bases, with 8 bases sitting between them. DNA of the CDR3: TGTGCCAGCAGTTTTGAATCCCCTGGGGCCAACGTCCTGACTTTC. It yields the protein CASSFESPGANVLTF.

This clonotype has more than one count but fewer than ten. The chain employs TRBV3-1 and TRBJ2-2; TRBD2 matches at 10 bases. Looked up from germline, CDR1 is LGHDT and CDR2 is YNNKEL (reference sequence). The CDR3 loop spans 19 amino acids. V lost 1 base, J lost 0 bases, and 8 bases stayed unmatched. The CDR3 DNA sequence: TGTGCCAGCAGCCAAGTTAGTTGGCTAGCGGGGGCGAACACCGGGGAGCTGTTTTTT. Translating gives CASSQVSWLAGANTGELFF.

The V gene is TRBV7-8, the J gene TRBJ2-6; D might be TRBD1 (6 bases). Germline CDR1 reads SGHVS; CDR2 reads FQNEAQ. Trimming shortened V by 6 bases and J by 4 bases, and 16 bases separated the two germline ends. The CDR3 runs 16 residues. CDR3 region: CASRVYREGGANVLTF. The DNA of the CDR3 is TGTGCCAGCAGAGTATACAGGGAAGGAGGGGCCAACGTCCTGACTTTC.